This TCR beta chain was identified in a study of blood T cell repertoires in COVID-19 (TCRdb year 2020). In the study overall: Samples covering the acute and convalescent phases of COVID-19 were provided by collaborators in the United States, Italy and Spain. Deeply sampled blood TCRbeta repertoires from subjects exposed to, actively infected with, or recovered from COVID-19 were included in the dataset. The material from the prospective study consisted of cDNA or gDNA derived from T cells, B-cell-depleted T cells, or PBMCs. A de-identified subject ID, COVID-19 status, age in years and sex were almost always included in the sample metadata. The samples were drawn from two sources: the first 160 participants of the ongoing ImmuneRACE study, and 1,200 or so subjects contributed by 6 global collaborators. HLA class I and class II types, where available, came from metadata supplied by the sample provider rather than from assay-based typing. The repertoires were released in a freely available public database intended as a resource for research on the immune response to SARS-CoV-2.

This clone was seen just once. The antigen it binds to is not known. Per-base qualities were not stored, and no clone one base away is much larger. Whole blood was collected in K2EDTA tubes by collaborating institutions according to the institutions' own protocols. For TCRbeta analysis, collaborators shipped samples as frozen whole blood, isolated PBMCs, or DNA extracted from either of those sample types. The CDR3 sequence holds 14 residues, the cysteine and phenylalanine included. CDR3 DNA is the only sequence kept; it has 42 bases, read in frame from the first base. V drops 6 bases and J drops 6 bases, leaving 17 bases in between. In the germline V gene, CDR1 corresponds to SQVTM and CDR2 to ANQGSEA. The immunoSEQ Assay, a bias-controlled multiplex PCR, was used to amplify TCRbeta CDR3 regions from genomic DNA. In the paper's pipeline: Nucleated cell counts per sample were estimated from amplification of reference gene primers within the assay. To quantify the absolute abundance of each unique TCRbeta CDR3 rearrangement, sequence reads were collapsed and filtered. Productive Simpson clonality was computed per sample as the square root of Simpson's diversity index over productive rearrangements. TCRdb stores this immuneACCESS table with in-frame sequences only. Part of the clones is absent; in the studies checked, under half of the shortfall reflects unresolved V genes, and no reason is known for the rest. V, J and clone size are taken as reported in that table, and D and trimming were inferred from the DNA itself. The sample table shows tens of thousands of clones, and roughly 71% are seen once. The ten most abundant clones make up 28% of the sample.

The investigation overall reported the following: The quantity of clinical and demographic metadata differed by source and by participant and was supplied without curation.

The sequencing input was peripheral blood. The source is a woman of 80 years or more with acute or convalescent COVID-19. The chain uses TRBV29-1 and TRBJ1-4; the D gene is possibly TRBD1, with 5 bases matching. The encoded CDR3 is CSVLELGRDEKLFF. Here is the DNA: TGCAGCGTGCTAGAATTGGGGCGAGATGAAAAACTGTTTTTT.